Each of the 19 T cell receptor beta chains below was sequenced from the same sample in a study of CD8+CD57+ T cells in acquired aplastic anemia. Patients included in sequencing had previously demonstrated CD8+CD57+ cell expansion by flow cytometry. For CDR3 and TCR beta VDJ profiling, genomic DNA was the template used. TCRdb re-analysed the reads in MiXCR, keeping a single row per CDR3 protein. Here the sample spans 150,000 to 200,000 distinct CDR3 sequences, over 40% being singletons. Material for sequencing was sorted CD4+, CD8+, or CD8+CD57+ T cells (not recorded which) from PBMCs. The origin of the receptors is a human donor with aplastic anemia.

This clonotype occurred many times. CDR3: CASSQDGIYGYTF. As DNA, the CDR3 is TGTGCCAGCAGCCAAGACGGCATCTATGGCTACACCTTC. The chain joins TRBV14 to TRBJ1-2; D is unresolved. Deletions cut 0 bases from V and 4 bases from J, with 6 bases between. Germline CDR1 reads SGHDN; CDR2 reads FVKESK. This CDR3 comprises 13 residues.

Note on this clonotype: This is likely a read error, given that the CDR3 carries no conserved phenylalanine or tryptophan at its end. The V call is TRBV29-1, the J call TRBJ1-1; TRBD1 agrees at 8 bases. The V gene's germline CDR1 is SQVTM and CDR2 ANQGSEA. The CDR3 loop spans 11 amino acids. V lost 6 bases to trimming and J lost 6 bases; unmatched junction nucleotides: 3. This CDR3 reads CSVGQEAEAFL. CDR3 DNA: TGCAGCGTGGGACAGGAGGCTGAAGCTTTCCTT.

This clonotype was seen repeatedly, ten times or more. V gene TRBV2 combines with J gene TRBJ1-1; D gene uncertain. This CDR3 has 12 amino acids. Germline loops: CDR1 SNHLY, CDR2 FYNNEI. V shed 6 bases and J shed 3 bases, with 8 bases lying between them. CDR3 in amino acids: CASSLDYTEAFF. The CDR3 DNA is TGTGCCAGCAGCCTCGATTACACTGAAGCTTTCTTT.

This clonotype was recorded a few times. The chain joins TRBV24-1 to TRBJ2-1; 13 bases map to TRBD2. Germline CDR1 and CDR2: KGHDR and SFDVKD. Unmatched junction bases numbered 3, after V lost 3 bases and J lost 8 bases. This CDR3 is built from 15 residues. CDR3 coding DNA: TGTGCCACCAGTGATGGGACTAGCGGGATCTATGAGCAGTTCTTC. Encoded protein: CATSDGTSGIYEQFF.

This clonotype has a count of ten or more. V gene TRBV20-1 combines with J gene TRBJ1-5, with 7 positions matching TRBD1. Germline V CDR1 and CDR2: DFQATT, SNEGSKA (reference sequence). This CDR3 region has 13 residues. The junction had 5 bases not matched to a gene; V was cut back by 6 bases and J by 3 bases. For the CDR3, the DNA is TGCAGTGCCATAACAGGGGACAATCAGCCCCAGCATTTT. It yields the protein CSAITGDNQPQHF.

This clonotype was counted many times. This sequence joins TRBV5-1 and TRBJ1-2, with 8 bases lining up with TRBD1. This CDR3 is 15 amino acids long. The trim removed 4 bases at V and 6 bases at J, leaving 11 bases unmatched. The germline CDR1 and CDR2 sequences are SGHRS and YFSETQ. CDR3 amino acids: CASSRNQGAPNGYTF. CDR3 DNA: TGCGCCAGCAGCCGAAACCAGGGGGCGCCGAATGGCTACACCTTC.

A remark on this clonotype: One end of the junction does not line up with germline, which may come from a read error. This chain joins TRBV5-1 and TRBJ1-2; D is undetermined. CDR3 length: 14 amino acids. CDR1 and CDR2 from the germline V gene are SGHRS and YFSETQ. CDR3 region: CASSAAEDNYGYTF. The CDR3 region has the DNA TGCGCCAGCAGTGCAGCGGAAGATAACTATGGCTACACCTTT. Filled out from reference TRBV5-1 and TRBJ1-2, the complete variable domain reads KAGVTQTPRYLIKTRGQQVTLSCSPISGHRSVSWYQQTPGQGLQFLFEYFSETQRNKGNFPGRFSGRQFSNSRSEMNVSTLELGDSALYLCASSAAEDNYGYTFGSGTRLTVV.

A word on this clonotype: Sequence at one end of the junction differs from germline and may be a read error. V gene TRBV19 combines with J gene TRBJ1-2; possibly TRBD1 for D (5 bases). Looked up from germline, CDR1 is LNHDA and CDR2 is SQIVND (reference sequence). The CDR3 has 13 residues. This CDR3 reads CASSNGALYGYTF. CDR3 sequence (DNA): TGTGCCAGCAGTAACGGGGCGCTCTATGGCTACACCTTC.

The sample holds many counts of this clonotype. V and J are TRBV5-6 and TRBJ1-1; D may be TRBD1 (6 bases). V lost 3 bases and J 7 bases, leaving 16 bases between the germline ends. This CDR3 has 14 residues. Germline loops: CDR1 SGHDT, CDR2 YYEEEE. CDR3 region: CASSSRGHLHEAFF. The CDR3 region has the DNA TGTGCCAGCAGCTCACGGGGGCACCTACATGAAGCTTTCTTT.

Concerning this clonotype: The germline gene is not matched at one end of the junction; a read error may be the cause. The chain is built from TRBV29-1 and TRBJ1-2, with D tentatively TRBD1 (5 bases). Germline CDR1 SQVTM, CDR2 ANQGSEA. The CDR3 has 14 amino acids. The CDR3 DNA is TGCAGCGTTGATAAGGGGAGGGAAGACTATGGCTACGCCTTC. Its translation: CSVDKGREDYGYAF.

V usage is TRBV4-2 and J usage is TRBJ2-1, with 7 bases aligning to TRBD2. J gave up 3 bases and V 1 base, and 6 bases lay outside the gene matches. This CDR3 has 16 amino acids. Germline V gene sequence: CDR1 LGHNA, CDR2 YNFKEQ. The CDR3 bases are TGTGCCAGCAGCCAAGCTGCGGGAGCGAGCTACAATGAGCAGTTCTTC. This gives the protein CASSQAAGASYNEQFF.

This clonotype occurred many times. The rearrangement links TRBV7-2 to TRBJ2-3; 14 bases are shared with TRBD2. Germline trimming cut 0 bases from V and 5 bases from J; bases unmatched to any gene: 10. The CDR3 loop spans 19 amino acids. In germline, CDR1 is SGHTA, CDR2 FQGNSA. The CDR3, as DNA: TGTGCCAGCAGCTTAGCCCCAGGGACTAGCGGGAGTAGTCTAGATACGCAGTATTTT. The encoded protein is CASSLAPGTSGSSLDTQYF.

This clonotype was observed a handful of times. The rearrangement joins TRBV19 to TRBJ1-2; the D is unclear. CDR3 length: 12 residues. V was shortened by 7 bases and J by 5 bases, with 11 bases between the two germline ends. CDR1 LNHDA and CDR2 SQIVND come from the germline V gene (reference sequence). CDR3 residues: CASKSSEYGYTF. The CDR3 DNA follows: TGTGCCAGTAAGAGCAGTGAGTATGGCTACACCTTC.

CDR3 bases: TGCGCCAGCAGCCAAGATGGGGTGGATGAGCAGTTCTTC. Translated, it gives CASSQDGVDEQFF. The chain is built from TRBV4-3 and TRBJ2-1; the D is unclear. The CDR3 contains 13 residues. Per the germline V gene, CDR1 is LGHNA and CDR2 is YSLEER. V was shortened by 0 bases and J by 8 bases, with 8 bases between the two germline ends.

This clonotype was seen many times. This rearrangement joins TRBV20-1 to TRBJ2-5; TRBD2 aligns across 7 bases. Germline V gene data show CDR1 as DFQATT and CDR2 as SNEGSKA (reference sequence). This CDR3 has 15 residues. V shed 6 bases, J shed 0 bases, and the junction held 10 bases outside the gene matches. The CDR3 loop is CSAPRLADYQETQYF. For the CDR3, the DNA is TGCAGTGCCCCCCGGCTAGCGGATTACCAAGAGACCCAGTACTTC.

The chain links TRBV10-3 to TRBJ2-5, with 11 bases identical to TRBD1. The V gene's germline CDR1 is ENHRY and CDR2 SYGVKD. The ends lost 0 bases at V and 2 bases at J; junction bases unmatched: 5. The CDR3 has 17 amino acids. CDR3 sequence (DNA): TGTGCCATCAGTGAGTCGATGGGGGACAGGGGGCAAGAGACCCAGTACTTC. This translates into CAISESMGDRGQETQYF.

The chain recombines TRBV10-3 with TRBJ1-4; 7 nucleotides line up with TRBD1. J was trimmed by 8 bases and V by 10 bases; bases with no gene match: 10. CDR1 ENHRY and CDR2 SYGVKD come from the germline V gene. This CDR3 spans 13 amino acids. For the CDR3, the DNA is TGTGCCAGCAAGTTTCCAGGGGGGGAAAAACTGTTTTTT. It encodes CASKFPGGEKLFF.

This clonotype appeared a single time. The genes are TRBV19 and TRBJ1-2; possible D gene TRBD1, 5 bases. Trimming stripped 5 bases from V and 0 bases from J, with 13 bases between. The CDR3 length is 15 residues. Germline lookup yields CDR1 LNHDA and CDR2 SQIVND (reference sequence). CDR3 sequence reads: CASSERQYPNYGYTF. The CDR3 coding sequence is TGTGCCAGTAGTGAAAGACAGTACCCTAACTATGGCTACACCTTC.

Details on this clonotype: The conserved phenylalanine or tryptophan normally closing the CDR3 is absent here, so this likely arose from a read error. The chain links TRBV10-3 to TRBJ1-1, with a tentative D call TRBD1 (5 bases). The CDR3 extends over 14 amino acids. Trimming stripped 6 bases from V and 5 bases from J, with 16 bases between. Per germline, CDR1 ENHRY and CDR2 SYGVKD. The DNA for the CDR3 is TGTGCCATCAGGCCAACGGGGGTAGGGACTGAAGCTTTCTCT. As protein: CAIRPTGVGTEAFS.